The rows below give T cell receptor beta chains drawn from one sample of a study of beta chain features in type 1 diabetes. The repertoire was sequenced with immunoSEQ multiplex PCR; TCRdb's copy has only in-frame clones and lacks some. The sample lists over 150,000 clones; under 13% were seen once. Input material: central memory CD4+ T cells from blood. The receptor source for this set is a man in his thirties or forties with type 1 diabetes. Both conserved end residues are part of each CDR3.

v_call cdr3_aa
TRBV27 CASSLFPLGTDYTGELFF
TRBV30 CAWREGGQKNIQYF
TRBV28 CASSPGQSETQYF
TRBV7-8 CASSWRNTNEKLFF
TRBV5-1 CASSLLRASGRDEQFF
TRBV11-3 CASSLGLAGSEQFF
TRBV20-1 CSAYGSGEQFF
TRBV4-2 CASSQDTSGRGEQFF
TRBV7-2 CASSLEQGISGYTF
TRBV5-1 CASSRLPQGGNEQFF
TRBV9 CASSAYGAGELFF
TRBV15 CATSRDLSREQFF
TRBV2 CANQGALAGGYYEQYF
TRBV6-6 CASSYSPGTGDNEQFF
TRBV10-3 CATQSPRETQYF
TRBV4-3 CASSQSIQGAGQYF
TRBV6-5 CATAPGTYEQYF
TRBV4-1 CASSQDVGGMRREQYF
TRBV14 CASSQGNRGAEQYF
TRBV2 CASSGRGGETQYF
TRBV7-2 CASSPRGTIPREQFF
TRBV28 CASRITGTYGYTF
TRBV6-1 CASSATGYNYGYTF
TRBV4-3 CASSQDASGRSYEQYF
TRBV10-1 CASSESWLAGGPSTDTQYF
TRBV2 CASTPGTAYQPQHF
TRBV28 CASNRVGIGYTF
TRBV7-9 CASSSRRGSYGYTF
TRBV6-1 CASSEGAGSEETQYF
TRBV7-2 CASSLVRLAGTDTQYF
TRBV5-6 CASSLGAGGITGELFF
TRBV30 CAWSAPGGANYGYTF
TRBV7-9 CASSPGGADSNQPQHF
TRBV5-4 CASSSPDQPQHF
TRBV9 CASSVLGTAGEKLFF
TRBV15 CATSSRQGGNIQYF
TRBV9 CASRQGSGATDTQYF
TRBV4-1 CASSQVAGTGVEKLFF
TRBV4-3 CASSPGARGRKTQYF
TRBV28 CASGVGGTDTQYF
TRBV28 CASSSRPGGGLTQYF
TRBV9 CASSFGQGVYEQYF
TRBV11-2 CASSLEGANEKLFF
TRBV28 CATHRGGRTEAFF
TRBV2 CATTQGVNTEAFF
TRBV4-3 CASSQDTGEGTEAFF
TRBV5-5 CASSQGLAGPQETQYF
TRBV4-2 CASSQADFTDTQYF
TRBV6-5 CASSYWRGYNEQFF
TRBV10-3 CAIRQTSGRGEQFF
TRBV7-2 CASSLDLQGQETQYF
TRBV11-2 CASSLLQETQYF
TRBV11-2 CASSSQGSQETQYF
TRBV7-9 CASSQAGRKSGEQFF
TRBV5-1 CASSLDGGNGYTF
TRBV7-2 CASSGGWRGNTGELFF
TRBV30 CAWTMTSGSSEQFF
TRBV6-5 CASRPGKYEQYF
TRBV5-5 CASSPRGGFGSTEAFF